This section outlines one T cell receptor (beta chain) sequence together with its context. Trimming cost V 0 bases and J 5 bases, with 10 bases left between them. Germline V CDR1 and CDR2: PRHDT, FYEKMQ (reference sequence). CDR3 length equals 14 residues. This entry comes from a study of OX40 agonist ivuxolimab in advanced cancers. The protocol was immunoSEQ multiplex PCR, while the TCRdb copy is restricted to in-frame clones and leaves out a portion. Of about 80,000 clones in the sample, 92% were seen once. The sample was CD4+ or CD8+ T cells sorted from blood, taken in a trial of the OX40 agonist ivuxolimab. The TCR comes from an adult with an advanced solid tumor such as melanoma, head and neck, liver or kidney cancer. The V call is TRBV13, the J call TRBJ1-2; no clear D. In nucleotides, the CDR3 is TGTGCCAGCAGCTTAGGTACCTCAGAGTATGGCTACACCTTC. Residues: CASSLGTSEYGYTF.